The 2 T cell receptor beta chains below come from one sample, sequenced in a study of blood T cell repertoires in COVID-19. The table came from immunoSEQ multiplex PCR; TCRdb's copy has only in-frame clones and leaves some out. The profile shows 90,000 to 130,000 clones, more than 75% of them singletons. The sample consisted of peripheral blood. Receptors were obtained from a man between 35 and 55 years old with acute or convalescent COVID-19.

The chain employs TRBV5-1 and TRBJ2-5; possibly TRBD2 for D (6 bases). CDR1 SGHRS and CDR2 YFSETQ come from the germline V gene. The CDR3 has 14 amino acids. V was cut by 0 bases and J by 4 bases, with 10 bases left in between. The CDR3 nucleotides are TGCGCCAGCAGCTTGGGGAGGGAAGGAGAGACCCAGTACTTC. Residues: CASSLGREGETQYF.

V is TRBV11-2 and J is TRBJ2-7; 9 positions match TRBD2. The CDR3 is 16 amino acids. Germline V CDR1 and CDR2: SGHAT, FQNNGV. The V and J ends lost 3 bases and 3 bases, in that order; junction bases with no gene match: 9. The CDR3 nucleotides read TGTGCCAGCAGCTTGACTAGCGGAGGCGAACACTACGAGCAGTACTTC. It translates to CASSLTSGGEHYEQYF.